The 3 T cell receptor beta chains in this list originate from one sample, sequenced in a study of chemoradiotherapy in HPV16-positive cancers. Libraries were prepared by immunoSEQ multiplex PCR; TCRdb keeps only in-frame clonotypes and omits some of them. This table holds about 12,000 clones, 75% to 90% found once. The specimen was blood, collected from a patient who underwent chemoradiotherapy. These receptors were collected from a human donor with HPV-associated anogenital cancer.

This clone was observed a single time. The V call is TRBV28, the J call TRBJ2-1, with D hard to call. This CDR3 comprises 15 residues. Trimming stripped 3 bases from V and 8 bases from J, with 17 bases between. The germline CDR1 and CDR2 sequences are MDHEN and SYDVKM. The CDR3 sequence is CASSLIGVGSDEQFF. DNA for the CDR3: TGTGCCAGCAGTTTGATTGGCGTCGGTTCGGATGAGCAGTTCTTC.

The V call is TRBV7-2, the J call TRBJ1-1; no clear D. The germline V and J ends were trimmed by 2 bases and 8 bases, with 18 bases remaining between them. The CDR3 runs to 15 residues. CDR1 and CDR2 (germline): SGHTA, FQGNSA. CDR3 sequence (DNA): TGTGCCAGCAGCTTAAAGACCCTTGGACGCTCCGAAGCTTTCTTT. It specifies CASSLKTLGRSEAFF.

This clone appeared a few times. J is TRBJ1-1 and V is TRBV14; D not certain. Trimming stripped 3 bases from V and 1 base from J, with 12 bases between. CDR1 is SGHDN, CDR2 FVKESK, per germline. The CDR3 is 15 amino acids. The chain's CDR3 is CASSHGMLSNTEAFF. As DNA, the CDR3 is TGTGCCAGCAGCCACGGGATGTTATCGAACACTGAAGCTTTCTTT.